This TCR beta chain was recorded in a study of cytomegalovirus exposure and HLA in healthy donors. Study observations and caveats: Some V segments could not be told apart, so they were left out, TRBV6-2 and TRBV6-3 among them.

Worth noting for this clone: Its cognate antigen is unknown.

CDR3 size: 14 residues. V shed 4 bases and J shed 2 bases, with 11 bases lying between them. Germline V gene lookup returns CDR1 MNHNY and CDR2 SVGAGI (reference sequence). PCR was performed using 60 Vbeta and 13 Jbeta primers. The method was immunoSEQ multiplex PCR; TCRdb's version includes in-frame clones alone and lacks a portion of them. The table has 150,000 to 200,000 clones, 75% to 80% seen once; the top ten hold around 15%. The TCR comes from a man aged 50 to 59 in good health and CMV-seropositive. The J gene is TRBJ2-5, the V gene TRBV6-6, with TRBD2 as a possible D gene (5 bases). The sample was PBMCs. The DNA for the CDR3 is TGTGCCAGCAGTTTTGAGCGGAATCAAGAGACCCAGTACTTC. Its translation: CASSFERNQETQYF.